This T cell receptor (beta chain) was retrieved from a study of neurological immune-mediated disorders. cDNA was made by 5'RACE with 10-nucleotide random UMIs. TCRdb re-derived calls from the 5' RACE reads in MiXCR, one entry per CDR3 protein. The data contain roughly 55,000 distinct CDR3 sequences, roughly 15% of them singletons. The V gene lost 3 bases and the J gene lost 10 bases, with 12 bases spanning the gap. This CDR3 has 12 residues. This clonotype was seen at least ten times. This clonotype was sampled from a man aged 55 to 69 in good health. Sequences were obtained from PBMCs. This chain uses TRBV12-3 or TRBV12-4 with TRBJ1-2; D ambiguous. The CDR3 is CASSFSGEYYTF. The CDR3 DNA reads TGTGCCAGCAGTTTTTCGGGCGAGTACTACACCTTC.